The clone carrying this T cell receptor beta chain counts as medium-sized (0.01 to 0.1%). The V end was cut by 1 base, the J end by 4 bases, with 15 bases between. CDR1 and CDR2 (germline): MGHRA, YSYEKL. The CDR3 contains 16 residues. The data were obtained in a study of prognosis after radiotherapy for stage I lung cancer. On the study more broadly: Newly diagnosed primary stage I lung tumors were found in around 14 patients, while oligometastatic NSCLC after surgical resection of the primary tumor was found in several. Stereotactic body radiotherapy was given without concurrent therapy, and no patient received both at once.

Two-round multiplex PCR, the amplification method, yielded TCR beta CDR3 from genomic DNA. Primers (each specific to one TRBV or TRBJ gene) were used in first-round PCR. Universal primers were what the second PCR round relied on. In TCRdb, the multiplex PCR reads were re-called with MiXCR into one record per CDR3 protein. The table has about 14,000 distinct CDR3 sequences, about 27% seen once. The material sequenced was PBMCs, taken before or after stereotactic body radiation therapy (not recorded which). The chain employs TRBV4-1 and TRBJ2-3, with a tentative D call TRBD2 (5 bases). The TCR comes from a donor of 50 years or more with non-small cell lung cancer. The DNA of the CDR3 is TGCGCCAGCAGCCAAGTGTCGGCGGGCGTCGCAGATACGCAGTATTTT. This translates into CASSQVSAGVADTQYF.